This T cell receptor beta chain was identified in a study of T cell changes during pregnancy in multiple sclerosis. Clones were sequenced by immunoSEQ multiplex PCR, and TCRdb holds only the in-frame ones, with some missing. The data show under 95,000 clones, roughly 92% seen once. This CDR3 spans 15 amino acids. The J segment lost 5 bases and the V segment lost 4 bases, leaving 11 bases of the junction unmatched. Germline lookup yields CDR1 MNHNS and CDR2 SASEGT. The V and J genes are TRBV6-1 and TRBJ2-7, with 7 positions matching TRBD1. This sample comprised peripheral blood, obtained after pregnancy. The TCR originated in a female donor with multiple sclerosis, enrolled in a pregnancy study. Here the CDR3 DNA reads TGTGCCAGCAGTGTGCAGACAGGGAGTCCGGACGAGCAGTACTTC. Translation: CASSVQTGSPDEQYF.